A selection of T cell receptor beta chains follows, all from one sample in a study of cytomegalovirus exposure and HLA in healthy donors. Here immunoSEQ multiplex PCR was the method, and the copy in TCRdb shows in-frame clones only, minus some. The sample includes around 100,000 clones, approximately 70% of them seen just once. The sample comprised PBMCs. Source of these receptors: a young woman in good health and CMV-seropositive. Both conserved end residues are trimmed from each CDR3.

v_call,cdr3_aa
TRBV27,ASSPRWGGGYT
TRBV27,ASSPHRESYEQY
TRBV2,ASSEAALDTGELF
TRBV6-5,ASSYFRRDKNIQY
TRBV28,ASSPGGGELF
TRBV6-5,ASSPTGTNEKLF
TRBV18,ASSPRAVPGGTGELF
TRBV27,ASSPTSGGNNEQF
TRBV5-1,ASSLGTGKETQY
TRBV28,ASSPGTSGRGQF
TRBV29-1,SVNQLAGGNEQF
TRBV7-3,ASSSGLAGGTDTQY
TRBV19,ASKGAGRGKNEQF
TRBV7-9,SSSLRGREAF
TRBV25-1,ASSEFVRNTGELF
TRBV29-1,SVGQGNTEAF
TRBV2,ASHSSGNTIY
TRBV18,ASSPTGAHTEAF
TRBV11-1,ASSPPGTYEQY
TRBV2,ASRGDTGGANVLT
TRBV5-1,ASSLLESGELF
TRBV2,ASSRTTSGKTDTQY
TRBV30,AWTQRVRETQY
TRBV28,ASSFILPELQY
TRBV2,AGSGLNGNEQF
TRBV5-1,ASSYAAPSGSGSYEQY
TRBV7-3,ASSLLAANQETQY
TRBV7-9,SSDGAGEEKLF
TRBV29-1,SVLGYNEQF
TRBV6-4,ASSSHLAGGRGGPVNEQF
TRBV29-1,SVPTSGRIETQY
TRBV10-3,AISEQGARETQY
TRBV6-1,ASSERRETPYNEQF
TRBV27,ASSRGRGPYNEQF
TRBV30,AWSPKQGNYEQY
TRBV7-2,ASTLTGPPSGYT
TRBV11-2,ASSFSGGADYGYT
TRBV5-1,ASSLAPGKDIQY
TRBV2,ASRQETGGAGTEAF